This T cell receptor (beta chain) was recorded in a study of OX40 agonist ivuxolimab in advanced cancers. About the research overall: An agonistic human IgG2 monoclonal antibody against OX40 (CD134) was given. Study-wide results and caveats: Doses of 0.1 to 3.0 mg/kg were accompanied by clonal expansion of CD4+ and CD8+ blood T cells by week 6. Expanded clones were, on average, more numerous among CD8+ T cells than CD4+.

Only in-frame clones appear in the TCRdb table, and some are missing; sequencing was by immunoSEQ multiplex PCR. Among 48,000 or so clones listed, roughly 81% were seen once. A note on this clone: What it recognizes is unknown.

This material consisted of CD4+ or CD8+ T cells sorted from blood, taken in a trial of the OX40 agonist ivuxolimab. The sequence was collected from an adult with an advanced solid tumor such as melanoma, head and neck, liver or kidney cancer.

CDR3 residues: CAWSEIGGPNEKLFF. The CDR3 DNA follows: TGTGCCTGGAGTGAAATTGGGGGTCCTAATGAAAAACTGTTTTTT. The chain joins TRBV30 to TRBJ1-4; tentative D call: TRBD1 (5 bases). V was clipped by 1 base and J by 3 bases, with 12 bases between them. This CDR3 region has 15 residues. Germline CDR1 and CDR2: GTSNPN and SVGIG (reference sequence).